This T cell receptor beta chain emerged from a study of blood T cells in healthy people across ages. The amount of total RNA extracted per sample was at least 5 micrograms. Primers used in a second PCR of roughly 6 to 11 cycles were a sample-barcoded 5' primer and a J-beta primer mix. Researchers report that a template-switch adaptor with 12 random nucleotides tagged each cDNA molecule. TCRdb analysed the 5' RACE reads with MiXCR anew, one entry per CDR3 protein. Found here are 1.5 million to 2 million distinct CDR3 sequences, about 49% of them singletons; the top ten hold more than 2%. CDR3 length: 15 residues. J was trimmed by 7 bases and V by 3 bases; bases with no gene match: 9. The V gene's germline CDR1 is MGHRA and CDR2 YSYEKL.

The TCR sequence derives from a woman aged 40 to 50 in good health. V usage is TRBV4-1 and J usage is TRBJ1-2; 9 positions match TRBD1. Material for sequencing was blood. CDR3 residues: CASSQAGTGQSGYTF. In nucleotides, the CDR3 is TGCGCCAGCAGCCAGGCCGGGACAGGGCAAAGTGGCTACACCTTC.